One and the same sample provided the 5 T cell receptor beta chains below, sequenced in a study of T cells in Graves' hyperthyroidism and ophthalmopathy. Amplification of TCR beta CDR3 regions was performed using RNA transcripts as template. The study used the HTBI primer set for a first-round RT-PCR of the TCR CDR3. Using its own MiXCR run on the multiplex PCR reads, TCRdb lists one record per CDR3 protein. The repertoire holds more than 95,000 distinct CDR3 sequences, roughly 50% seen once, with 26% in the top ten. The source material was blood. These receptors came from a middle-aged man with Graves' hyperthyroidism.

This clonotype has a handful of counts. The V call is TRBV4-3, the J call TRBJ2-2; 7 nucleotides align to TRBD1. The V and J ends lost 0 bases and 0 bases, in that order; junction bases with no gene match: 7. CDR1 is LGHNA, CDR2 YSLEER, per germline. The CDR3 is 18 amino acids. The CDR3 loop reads CASSQDLAQGSNTGELFF. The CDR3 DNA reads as TGCGCCAGCAGCCAAGATTTGGCACAGGGGTCGAACACCGGGGAGCTGTTTTTT.

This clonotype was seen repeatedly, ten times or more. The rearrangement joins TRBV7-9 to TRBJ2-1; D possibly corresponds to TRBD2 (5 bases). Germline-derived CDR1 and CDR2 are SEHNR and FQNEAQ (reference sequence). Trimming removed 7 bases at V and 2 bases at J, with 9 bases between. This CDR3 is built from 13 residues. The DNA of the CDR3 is TGTGCCAGCATCTCGGGGACCTACAATGAGCAGTTCTTC. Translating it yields CASISGTYNEQFF.

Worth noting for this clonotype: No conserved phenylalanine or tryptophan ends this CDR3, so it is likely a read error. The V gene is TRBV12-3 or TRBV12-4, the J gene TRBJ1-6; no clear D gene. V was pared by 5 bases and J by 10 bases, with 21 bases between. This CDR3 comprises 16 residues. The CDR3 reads CASSLRLQVMGSPLHL. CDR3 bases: TGTGCCAGCAGTCTCAGATTGCAGGTTATGGGATCACCCCTCCACCTT.

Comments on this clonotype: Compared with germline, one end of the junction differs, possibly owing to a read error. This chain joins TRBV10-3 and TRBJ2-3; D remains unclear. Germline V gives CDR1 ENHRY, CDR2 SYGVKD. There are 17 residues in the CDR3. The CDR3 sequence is CAISVGLLGPSLDTRYF. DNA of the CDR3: TGTGCCATCAGTGTCGGGCTCCTGGGCCCAAGTCTAGACACGCGGTATTTT.

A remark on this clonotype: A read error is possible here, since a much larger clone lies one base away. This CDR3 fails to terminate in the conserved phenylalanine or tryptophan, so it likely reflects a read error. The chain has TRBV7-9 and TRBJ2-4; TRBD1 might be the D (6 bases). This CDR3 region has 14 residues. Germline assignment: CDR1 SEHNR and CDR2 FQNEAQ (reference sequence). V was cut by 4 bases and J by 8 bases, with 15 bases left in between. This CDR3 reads CASSYRDMGDIQYV. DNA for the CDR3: TGTGCCAGCAGCTACCGGGACATGGGGGACATTCAGTACGTC.